Described below is a single TCR beta chain sequence and its context. What it recognizes is unknown. Germline lookup yields CDR1 MDHEN and CDR2 SYDVKM. This CDR3 is 14 amino acids long. The ends lost 5 bases at V and 0 bases at J; junction bases unmatched: 2. These data originate in a study of shared clonotypes between healthy human individuals. Findings and caveats of the study: Clonotype sharing among donors was expected to depend on sequencing depth.

Into CD45RA+ naive and CD45RA-negative memory subsets, the CD4+ cells were split. Sequenced by immunoSEQ multiplex PCR; TCRdb stores in-frame clones only, minus some. The sample consists of some 2,100,000 clones, nearly 97% of them appearing once. Sequencing used naive CD4+ T cells sorted from blood. As for subset: CD45RA+ positively selected. The V call is TRBV28, the J call TRBJ2-5; 8 bases match TRBD1. This clonotype originated in a man aged 18 to 35 in good health. The CDR3 coding sequence is TGTGCCAGCAGTATACAGGGGGACCAAGAGACCCAGTACTTC. Its translation is CASSIQGDQETQYF.